The rows below give T cell receptor beta chains drawn from one sample of a study of cytomegalovirus exposure and HLA in healthy donors. Only in-frame clones appear in the TCRdb table, and some are missing; sequencing was by immunoSEQ multiplex PCR. The table lists about 330,000 clones, 87% of them singletons. Sequencing used PBMCs. The receptors here all came from a woman aged 25 to 45 in good health and CMV-seropositive. Both conserved end residues are part of each CDR3. D genes are given only for firm matches. The listing skips clone size in some rows; elsewhere it reads once, few, many or a size class.

V gene	J gene	D gene	clone size	CDR3 DNA	CDR3 protein
TRBV7-6	TRBJ2-7	TRBD2	-	TGTGCCAGCAGCTTAGGCCCTAGCGGAAGCTCCTACGAGCAGTACTTC	CASSLGPSGSSYEQYF
TRBV28	TRBJ1-2	TRBD1	-	TGTGCCAGCAGTTCGCTAGGACAGGGCGTTAACTATGGCTACACCTTC	CASSSLGQGVNYGYTF
TRBV6-5	TRBJ2-1	TRBD2	-	TGTGCCAGCAGTTCGGGGGGACTAGCGGGAGGCCGACCACAGTTCTTC	CASSSGGLAGGRPQFF
TRBV11-2	TRBJ2-7	TRBD2	-	TGTGCCAGCAGCTCGACTAGCGGGGGGTTTTACGAGCAGTACTTC	CASSSTSGGFYEQYF
TRBV5-1	TRBJ2-2	TRBD2	-	TGCGCCAGCAGCTATTGGACTAGCGGGAACACCGGGGAGCTGTTTTTT	CASSYWTSGNTGELFF
TRBV19	TRBJ1-1	TRBD1	-	TGTGCCAGTAGCCGGACAGGGGTGACTGAAGCTTTCTTT	CASSRTGVTEAFF
TRBV7-9	TRBJ1-3	-	-	TGTGCCAGCAGCCTTACCTCCTCTGGAAACACCATATATTTT	CASSLTSSGNTIYF
TRBV18	TRBJ2-7	-	-	TGTGCCAGCTCACCGAACGGGCAGACCTACGAGCAGTACTTC	CASSPNGQTYEQYF
TRBV30	TRBJ1-5	-	-	TGTGCCTGGAGTATAGGGGGGGTCAATCAGCCCCAGCATTTT	CAWSIGGVNQPQHF
TRBV10-3	TRBJ2-7	-	-	TGTGCCACCCGGGACGGCTCCTACGAGCAGTACTTC	CATRDGSYEQYF
TRBV6-5	TRBJ1-2	TRBD1	-	TGTGCCAGCAGCCGGGACAGGGGCTCTCCTAACGCCTACACCTTC	CASSRDRGSPNAYTF
TRBV29-1	TRBJ2-7	TRBD1	-	TGCAGCGTTGCCGGGACAGCCTACGAGCAGTACTTC	CSVAGTAYEQYF
TRBV4-3	TRBJ2-1	-	-	TGCGCCAGCAGCCAGAGTTACAATGAGCAGTTCTTC	CASSQSYNEQFF
TRBV27	TRBJ2-1	TRBD2	-	TGTGCCAGCACGGGGACTAGCGGGGTAACTATATACAATGAGCAGTTCTTC	CASTGTSGVTIYNEQFF
TRBV28	TRBJ1-2	-	once	TGTGCCAGTACGGCCGGGGATGGCTACACCTTC	CASTAGDGYTF
TRBV6-5	TRBJ1-2	-	-	TGTGCCAGCAGTGCGGGCCCCTTCTTTAACTATGGCTACACCTTC	CASSAGPFFNYGYTF
TRBV15	TRBJ2-1	-	-	TGTGCCACCAGCAGAGACAGGGGTTTATCGAGTGAGCAGTTCTTC	CATSRDRGLSSEQFF
TRBV30	TRBJ1-3	-	-	TGTGCCTGGGATGCAGGAAACACCATATATTTT	CAWDAGNTIYF
TRBV20-1	TRBJ2-7	-	-	TGCAGTGCTCTAATCTACGAGCAGTACTTC	CSALIYEQYF
TRBV25-1	TRBJ1-4	-	-	TGTGCCAGCAGTGAACTAGATGACAGTGCCAGTAGGGAAAAACTGTTTTTT	CASSELDDSASREKLFF
TRBV11-2	TRBJ1-3	-	-	TGTGCCAGCAGCCAGGGGATGTCTGGAAACACCATATATTTT	CASSQGMSGNTIYF
TRBV7-2	TRBJ2-1	-	few	TGTGCCAGCAGCCGACCCGCGTGGTACTCCTACAATGAGCAGTTCTTC	CASSRPAWYSYNEQFF
TRBV7-8	TRBJ2-7	-	-	TGTGCCAGCAGCTTAGGGTGGGGGACCTACGAGCAGTACTTC	CASSLGWGTYEQYF
TRBV7-2	TRBJ2-3	TRBD2	-	TGTGCCAGCAGCCTGCGGGGGGGACGCACAGATACGCAGTATTTT	CASSLRGGRTDTQYF
TRBV13	TRBJ1-4	-	-	TGTGCCAGCAGCTTAGACAGGACAAAACTGTTTTTT	CASSLDRTKLFF
TRBV19	TRBJ1-4	-	once	TGTGCCAGTAGGGTCAATAATGAAAAACTGTTTTTT	CASRVNNEKLFF